The T cell receptor (beta chain) under discussion was sequenced for a study of cytomegalovirus exposure and HLA in healthy donors. Data came from immunoSEQ multiplex PCR; TCRdb stores just in-frame clones and leaves some out. The data hold some 68,000 clones, with roughly 94% observed a single time. J lost 5 bases, V lost 7 bases, and 5 bases had no gene match. The length of the CDR3 is 12 residues. Germline V lookup: CDR1 SNHLY, CDR2 FYNNEI. This clone was counted a single time. Its matching antigen is unknown. Study observations and caveats: Reportedly, cytomegalovirus status was diagnosed with high sensitivity and specificity.

V and J are TRBV2 and TRBJ2-7; 7 bases are shared with TRBD1. This TCR came from a man between 18 and 29 years old in good health and CMV-seropositive. The material sequenced was PBMCs. The CDR3 loop reads CASKGAGDEQYF. The CDR3 nucleotides read TGTGCCAGCAAGGGGGCAGGGGACGAGCAGTACTTC.